This T cell receptor (beta chain) was sequenced in a study of blood T cells in healthy people across ages. The study, taken as a whole, reports: Per million T cells, the diversity of TCR beta decreased roughly linearly as age advanced.

A second PCR, run for roughly 7 to 11 cycles, used a sample-barcoded 5' primer plus a J-beta primer mix. Through a template-switch adaptor with 12 random nucleotides, each cDNA molecule received a tag. Sequencing yielded, for each sample, at least 3 million paired-end reads carrying CDR3. TCRdb reanalysed the 5' RACE reads using MiXCR and keeps one entry per CDR3 protein. This sample has 1.4 million to 1.5 million distinct CDR3 sequences; around 42% occur once, and the top ten carry 7.9%. As concerns this clonotype: Its target is not known.

Per the germline V gene, CDR1 is SGHTA and CDR2 is FQGNSA. The length of the CDR3 is 12 residues. Trimming removed 4 bases at V and 7 bases at J, with 10 bases between. The sequence was collected from a woman aged 18-29 years in good health. This chain joins TRBV7-2 and TRBJ1-1; tentatively, D is TRBD1 (6 bases). Specimen: blood. The CDR3 is CASSYETGEAFF. The CDR3 coding sequence is TGTGCCAGCAGCTACGAGACAGGTGAAGCTTTCTTT.